Below are 8 T cell receptor beta chains sequenced from a single sample in a study of cytomegalovirus exposure and HLA in healthy donors (dated by TCRdb to 2016 to 2017). Receptors were amplified or captured by the immunoSEQ multiplex PCR assay. For the multiplex PCR, a mixture combining 60 forward primers for TCR Vbeta segments and 13 reverse primers for TCR Jbeta segments was used. TCRdb took this table from immuneACCESS and kept in-frame rearrangements with V and J called. Such tables lack part of the clones; where checked against another copy, unresolved V genes explain under half of the gap, and the rest is unexplained. The sample table holds around 100,000 clones, of which over 65% were seen once. Approximately 15% of the sample is taken by the ten largest. The sample consisted of PBMCs. The receptors here all came from a woman aged 18 to 35 in good health and CMV-seropositive.

The V call is TRBV4-2, the J call TRBJ2-7, with 12 nucleotides matching TRBD2. The V gene end was trimmed by 4 bases and the J gene end by 7 bases; junction bases not matched to a gene: 8. Germline CDR1 reads LGHNA; CDR2 reads YNFKEQ. The CDR3 is 15 residues long. The CDR3 nucleotides read TGTGCCAGCAGCCTAGAATGGACTAGCGGGGTAGAGCAGTACTTC. Its protein product is CASSLEWTSGVEQYF.

V and J are TRBV19 and TRBJ2-7, with 9 bases that match TRBD1. With 8 bases clipped from V and 4 bases from J, the junction kept 15 bases outside the gene matches. The CDR3 covers 16 residues. CDR1 is LNHDA and CDR2 is SQIVND in the germline V gene (reference sequence). This chain's CDR3 is CASQRYFGTGRYEQYF. The CDR3 DNA sequence: TGTGCCAGTCAGCGTTACTTCGGGACAGGGAGGTACGAGCAGTACTTC.

The chain couples TRBV5-6 to TRBJ2-7; 9 bases align to TRBD1. This CDR3 region has 14 residues. Germline assignment: CDR1 SGHDT and CDR2 YYEEEE. The V and J ends lost 0 bases and 3 bases, in that order; junction bases with no gene match: 1. For the CDR3, the DNA is TGTGCCAGCAGCTTGGGACAGGGGGACTACGAGCAGTACTTC. It translates to CASSLGQGDYEQYF.

This clone was counted between two and nine times. The gene calls are TRBV6-1 and TRBJ1-5; D gene uncertain. V gave up 0 bases and J gave up 5 bases, with 11 bases separating them. This CDR3 contains 15 residues. From germline, CDR1 is MNHNS and CDR2 SASEGT. The CDR3 bases are TGTGCCAGCAGTGAAGCCCGAGCTTACTATCAGCCCCAGCATTTT. Protein product: CASSEARAYYQPQHF.

V usage is TRBV6-1 and J usage is TRBJ2-7, with a weak D call TRBD1 (5 bases). Germline CDR1 and CDR2: MNHNS and SASEGT. The germline V and J ends were trimmed by 5 bases and 7 bases, with 12 bases remaining between them. The CDR3 totals 12 residues. CDR3 protein: CASSSDRMEQYF. CDR3 in DNA: TGTGCCAGCAGTTCCGACAGAATGGAGCAGTACTTC.

The rearrangement links TRBV7-3 to TRBJ2-7; TRBD1 matches at 7 bases. The CDR3 loop spans 13 amino acids. V gave up 5 bases and J gave up 6 bases; unmatched junction bases: 7. Germline V CDR1 and CDR2: SGHTA, FQGTGA. CDR3 in amino acids: CASSPDRVGEQYF. CDR3 in DNA: TGTGCCAGCAGCCCCGACAGGGTGGGCGAGCAGTACTTC.

Only one count was recorded for this clone. The chain has TRBV4-3 and TRBJ2-1; 12 nucleotides line up with TRBD2. V lost 1 base to trimming and J lost 10 bases; unmatched junction nucleotides: 14. The CDR3 spans 18 residues. The germline V gene encodes CDR1 LGHNA and CDR2 YSLEER. The chain's CDR3 is CASSQGMASGRVVGEQFF. CDR3 nucleotides: TGCGCCAGCAGCCAAGGTATGGCTAGCGGGAGGGTAGTTGGCGAGCAGTTCTTC.

J is TRBJ1-4 and V is TRBV27; a possible D gene is TRBD1 (6 bases). This CDR3 contains 15 residues. Trimming pared 7 bases from V and 4 bases from J, leaving 16 bases between. CDR1 and CDR2 from the germline V gene are MNHEY and SMNVEV (reference sequence). The CDR3 DNA follows: TGTGCCAGCACCTTCTCACAGGGTCTTAATGAAAAACTGTTTTTT. Translation gives CASTFSQGLNEKLFF.